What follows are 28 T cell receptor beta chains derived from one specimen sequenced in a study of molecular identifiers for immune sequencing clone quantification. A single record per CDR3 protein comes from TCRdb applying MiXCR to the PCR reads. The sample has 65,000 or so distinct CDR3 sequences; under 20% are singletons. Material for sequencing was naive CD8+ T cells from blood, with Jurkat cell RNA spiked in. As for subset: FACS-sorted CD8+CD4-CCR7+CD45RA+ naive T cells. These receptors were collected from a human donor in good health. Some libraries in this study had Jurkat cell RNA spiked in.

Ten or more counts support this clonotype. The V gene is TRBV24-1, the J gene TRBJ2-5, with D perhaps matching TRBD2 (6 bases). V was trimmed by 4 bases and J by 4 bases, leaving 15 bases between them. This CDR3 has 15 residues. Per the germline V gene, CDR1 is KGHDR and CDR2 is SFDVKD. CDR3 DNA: TGTGCCACCAGTGACCGCGGCGGCGGGGTAGAGACCCAGTACTTC. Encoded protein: CATSDRGGGVETQYF.

The CDR3 DNA sequence: TGTGCCAGCAGTTTTTTGACAGGGGGCTTCTACGAGCAGTACTTC. It codes for CASSFLTGGFYEQYF. The V and J genes are TRBV27 and TRBJ2-7; TRBD1 matches 10 bases. With V trimmed by 3 bases and J by 3 bases, 5 bases remained unmatched. This CDR3 has 15 residues. CDR1 and CDR2 (germline): MNHEY, SMNVEV (reference sequence).

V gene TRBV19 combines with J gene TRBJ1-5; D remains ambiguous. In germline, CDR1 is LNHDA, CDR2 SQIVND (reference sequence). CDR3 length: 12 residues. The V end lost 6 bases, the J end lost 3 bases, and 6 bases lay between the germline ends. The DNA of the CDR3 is TGTGCCAGTAGGCAGTCCAATCAGCCCCAGCATTTT. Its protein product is CASRQSNQPQHF. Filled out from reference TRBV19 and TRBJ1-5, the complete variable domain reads DGGITQSPKYLFRKEGQNVTLSCEQNLNHDAMYWYRQDPGQGLRLIYYSQIVNDFQKGDIAEGYSVSREKKESFPLTVTSAQKNPTAFYLCASRQSNQPQHFGDGTRLSIL.

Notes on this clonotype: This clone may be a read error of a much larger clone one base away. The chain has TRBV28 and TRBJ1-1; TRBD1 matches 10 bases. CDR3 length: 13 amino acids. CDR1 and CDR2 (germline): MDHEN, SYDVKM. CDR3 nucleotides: TGTGCCAGCAGTTTCGACAGGGGGCGTGAAGCTCTCTTT. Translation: CASSFDRGREALF.

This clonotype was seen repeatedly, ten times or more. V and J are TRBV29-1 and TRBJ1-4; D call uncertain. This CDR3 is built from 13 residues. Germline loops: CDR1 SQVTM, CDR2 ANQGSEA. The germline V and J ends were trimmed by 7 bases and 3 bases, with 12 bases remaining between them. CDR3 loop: CSGRAAANEKLFF. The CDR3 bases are TGCAGCGGACGGGCGGCAGCTAATGAAAAACTGTTTTTT.

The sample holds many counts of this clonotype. The CDR3 bases are TGTGCCAGCAGTTACATAGGGGGAAACTATGGCTACACCTTC. It encodes CASSYIGGNYGYTF. The chain is built from TRBV6-6 and TRBJ1-2, with D maybe TRBD1 (6 bases). The CDR3 totals 14 residues. V lost 2 bases, J lost 2 bases, and 9 bases lay in between. In germline, CDR1 is MNHNY, CDR2 SVGAGI (reference sequence).

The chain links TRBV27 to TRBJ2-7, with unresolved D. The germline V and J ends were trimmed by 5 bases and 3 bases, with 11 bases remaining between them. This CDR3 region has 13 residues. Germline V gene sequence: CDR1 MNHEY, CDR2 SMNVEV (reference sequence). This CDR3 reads CASSLGPNYEQYF. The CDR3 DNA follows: TGTGCCAGCAGTCTCGGGCCGAACTACGAGCAGTACTTC.

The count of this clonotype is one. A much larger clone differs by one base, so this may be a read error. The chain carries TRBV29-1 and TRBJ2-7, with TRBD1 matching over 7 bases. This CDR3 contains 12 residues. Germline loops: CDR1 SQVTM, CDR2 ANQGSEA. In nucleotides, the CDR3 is TGCAGCGTGAAGACAGGGTCCTACGAGCTGTACTTC. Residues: CSVKTGSYELYF.

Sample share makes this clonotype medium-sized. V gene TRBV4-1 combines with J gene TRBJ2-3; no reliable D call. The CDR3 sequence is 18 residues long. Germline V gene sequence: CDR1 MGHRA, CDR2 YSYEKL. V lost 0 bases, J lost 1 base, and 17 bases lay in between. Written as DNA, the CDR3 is TGCGCCAGCAGCCAAGAAGCCCCGCCTGGAGAGGGCACAGATACGCAGTATTTT. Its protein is CASSQEAPPGEGTDTQYF.

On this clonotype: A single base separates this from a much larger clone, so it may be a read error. This CDR3 is CASRTTPGASYEQYF. In DNA form, the CDR3 reads TGTGCCAGCAGGACGACTCCGGGAGCTTCCTACGAGCAGTACTTC. The V call is TRBV28, the J call TRBJ2-7; D might be TRBD2 (6 bases). There are 15 residues in the CDR3. Trimming pared 6 bases from V and 1 base from J, leaving 16 bases between. Germline V CDR1 and CDR2: MDHEN, SYDVKM.

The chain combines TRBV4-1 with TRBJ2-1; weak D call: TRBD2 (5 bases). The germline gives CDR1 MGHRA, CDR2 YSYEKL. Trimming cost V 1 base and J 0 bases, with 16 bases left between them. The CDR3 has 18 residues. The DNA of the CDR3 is TGCGCCAGCAGCCAAGTACCAGCGGATATTTACTCCTACAATGAGCAGTTCTTC. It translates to CASSQVPADIYSYNEQFF.

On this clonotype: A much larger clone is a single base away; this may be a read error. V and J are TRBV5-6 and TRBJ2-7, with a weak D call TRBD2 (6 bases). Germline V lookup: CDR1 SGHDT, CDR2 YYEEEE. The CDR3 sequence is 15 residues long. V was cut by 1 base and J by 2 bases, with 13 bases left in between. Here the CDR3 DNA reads TGTGCCAGCAGCTTGTCCGGCGGGGCCGCCTACGAGCAGTACTTC. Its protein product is CASSLSGGAAYEQYF.

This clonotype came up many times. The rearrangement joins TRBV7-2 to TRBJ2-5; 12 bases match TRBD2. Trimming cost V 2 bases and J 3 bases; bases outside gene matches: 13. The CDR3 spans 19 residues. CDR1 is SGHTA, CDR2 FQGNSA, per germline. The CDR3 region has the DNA TGTGCCAGCAGCTTATTCCACCTCAAGACTAGCGGGAGAAAAGAGACCCAGTACTTC. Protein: CASSLFHLKTSGRKETQYF.

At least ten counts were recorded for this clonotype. In DNA form, the CDR3 reads TGTGCCAGTAGTATTTCAGGCGGCATTCAGTACTTC. This gives the protein CASSISGGIQYF. The genes are TRBV19 and TRBJ2-4, with no clear D. V was cut by 3 bases and J by 9 bases, with 9 bases left in between. CDR1 and CDR2 (germline): LNHDA, SQIVND (reference sequence). The CDR3 extends over 12 amino acids.

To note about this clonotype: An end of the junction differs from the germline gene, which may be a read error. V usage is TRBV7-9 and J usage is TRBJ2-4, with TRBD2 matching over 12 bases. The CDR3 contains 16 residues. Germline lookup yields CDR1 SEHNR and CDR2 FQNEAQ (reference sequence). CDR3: CTSSRLAGEVENIQYF. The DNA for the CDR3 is TGTACCAGCAGCAGACTAGCGGGAGAGGTAGAAAACATTCAGTACTTC.

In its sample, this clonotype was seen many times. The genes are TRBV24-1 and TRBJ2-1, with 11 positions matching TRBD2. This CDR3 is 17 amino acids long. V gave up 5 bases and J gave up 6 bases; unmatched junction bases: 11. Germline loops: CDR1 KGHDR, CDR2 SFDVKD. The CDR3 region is CATSGISGRAGRNEQFF. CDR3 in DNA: TGTGCCACCAGTGGGATTAGCGGGAGGGCGGGGCGCAATGAGCAGTTCTTC.

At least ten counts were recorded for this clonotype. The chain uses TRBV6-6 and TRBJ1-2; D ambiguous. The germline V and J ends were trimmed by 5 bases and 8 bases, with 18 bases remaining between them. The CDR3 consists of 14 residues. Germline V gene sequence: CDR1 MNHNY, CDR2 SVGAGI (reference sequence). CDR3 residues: CASSQLWSSEGYTF. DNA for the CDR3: TGTGCCAGCAGTCAACTCTGGTCGTCTGAGGGCTACACCTTC.

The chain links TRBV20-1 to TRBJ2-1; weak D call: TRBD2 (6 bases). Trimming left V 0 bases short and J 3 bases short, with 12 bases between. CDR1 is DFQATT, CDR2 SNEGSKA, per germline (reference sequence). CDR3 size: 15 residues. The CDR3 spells CSARDPGENYNEQFF. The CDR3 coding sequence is TGCAGTGCTAGAGATCCGGGAGAGAACTACAATGAGCAGTTCTTC.

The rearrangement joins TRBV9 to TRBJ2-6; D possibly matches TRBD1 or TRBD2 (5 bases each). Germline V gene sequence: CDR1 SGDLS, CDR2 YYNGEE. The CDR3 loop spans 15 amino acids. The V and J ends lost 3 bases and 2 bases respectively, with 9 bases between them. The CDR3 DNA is TGTGCCAGCAGCGCCGAGGGGCCTGGGGCCAACGTCCTGACTTTC. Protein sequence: CASSAEGPGANVLTF.

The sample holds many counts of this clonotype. The CDR3 protein is CASSFLQSEQFF. The CDR3 DNA sequence: TGTGCCAGCAGTTTTCTCCAGTCGGAGCAGTTCTTC. The chain recombines TRBV12-3 or TRBV12-4 with TRBJ2-1; D remains ambiguous. The CDR3 spans 12 residues. V lost 3 bases to trimming and J lost 10 bases, with 10 bases between them.

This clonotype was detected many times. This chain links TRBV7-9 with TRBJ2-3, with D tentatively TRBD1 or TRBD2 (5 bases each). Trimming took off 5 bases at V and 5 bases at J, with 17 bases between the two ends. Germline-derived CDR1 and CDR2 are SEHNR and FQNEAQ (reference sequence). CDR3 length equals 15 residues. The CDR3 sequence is CASSPPGPDEDTQYF. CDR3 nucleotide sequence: TGTGCCAGCAGCCCCCCGGGGCCCGACGAAGATACGCAGTATTTT.

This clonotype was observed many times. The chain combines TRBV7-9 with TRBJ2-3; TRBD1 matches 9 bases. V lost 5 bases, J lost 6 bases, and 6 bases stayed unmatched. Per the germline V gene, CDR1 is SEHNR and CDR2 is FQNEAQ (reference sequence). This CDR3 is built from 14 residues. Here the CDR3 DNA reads TGTGCCAGCAGCAAGACAGGGGGTATGGATACGCAGTATTTT. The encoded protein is CASSKTGGMDTQYF.

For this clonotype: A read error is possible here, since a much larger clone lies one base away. The CDR3 DNA is TGTGCCAGCAGCGCGGGAACCAATGAAAAACTGTCTTTT. Protein product: CASSAGTNEKLSF. The rearrangement uses TRBV7-9 and TRBJ1-4; D not resolved. Germline loops: CDR1 SEHNR, CDR2 FQNEAQ (reference sequence). CDR3 length equals 13 residues.

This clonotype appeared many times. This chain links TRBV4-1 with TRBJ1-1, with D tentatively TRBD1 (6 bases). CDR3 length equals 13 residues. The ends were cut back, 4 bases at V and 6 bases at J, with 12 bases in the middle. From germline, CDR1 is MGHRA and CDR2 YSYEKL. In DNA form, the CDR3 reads TGCGCCAGCAGCCCGGGGGCACGTGCTGAAGCTTTCTTT. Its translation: CASSPGARAEAFF.

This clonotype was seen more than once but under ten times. The chain's CDR3 is CASSPASLLPGELFF. The CDR3 DNA reads as TGTGCCAGCAGCCCCGCGAGCCTTCTCCCCGGGGAGCTGTTTTTT. V gene TRBV7-9 combines with J gene TRBJ2-2; D is unclear. Trimming stripped 5 bases from V and 6 bases from J, with 16 bases between. The CDR3 is 15 amino acids. Germline CDR1 reads SEHNR; CDR2 reads FQNEAQ (reference sequence).

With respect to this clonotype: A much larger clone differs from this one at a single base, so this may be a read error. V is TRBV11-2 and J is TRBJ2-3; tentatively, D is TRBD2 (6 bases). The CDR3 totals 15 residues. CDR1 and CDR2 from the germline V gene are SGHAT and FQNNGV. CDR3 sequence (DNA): TGTGCCAGCAGCGGAAACCGGGAGTTTACAGATACGCTGTATTTT. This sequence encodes CASSGNREFTDTLYF.

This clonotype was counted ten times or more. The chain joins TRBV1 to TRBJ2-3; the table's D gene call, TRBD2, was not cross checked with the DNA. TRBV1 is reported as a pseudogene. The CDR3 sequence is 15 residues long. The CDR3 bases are TGCACCAGCAGCCAAGATTCTTGGAGCGGGGGAGCGCAGTATTTT. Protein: CTSSQDSWSGGAQYF.

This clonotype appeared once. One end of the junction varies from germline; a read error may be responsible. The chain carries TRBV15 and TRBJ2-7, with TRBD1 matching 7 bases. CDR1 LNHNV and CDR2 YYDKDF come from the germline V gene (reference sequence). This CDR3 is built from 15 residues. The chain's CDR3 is CAASRQPGQSYEQYF. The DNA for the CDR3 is TGTGCCGCCAGCAGACAGCCGGGACAGTCCTACGAGCAGTACTTC.